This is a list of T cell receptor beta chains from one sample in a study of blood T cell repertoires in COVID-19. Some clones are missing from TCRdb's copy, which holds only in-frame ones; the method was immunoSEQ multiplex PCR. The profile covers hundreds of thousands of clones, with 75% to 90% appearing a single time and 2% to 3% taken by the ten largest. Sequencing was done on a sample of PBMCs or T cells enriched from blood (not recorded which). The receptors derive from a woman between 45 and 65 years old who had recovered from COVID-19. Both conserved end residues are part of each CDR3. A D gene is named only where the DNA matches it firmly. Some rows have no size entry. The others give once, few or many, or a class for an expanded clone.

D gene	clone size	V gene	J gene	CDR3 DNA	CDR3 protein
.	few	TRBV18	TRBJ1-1	TGTGCCAGCTCACCCTCCCAGAATCCTCCTTTCCCCGAAGCTTTCTTT	CASSPSQNPPFPEAFF
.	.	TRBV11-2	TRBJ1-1	TGTGCCAGCAGCCCAACTAAGAACACTGAAGCTTTCTTT	CASSPTKNTEAFF
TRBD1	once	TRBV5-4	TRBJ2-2	TGTGCCAGCAGTTATTACAGGGGCACCGGGGAGCTGTTTTTT	CASSYYRGTGELFF
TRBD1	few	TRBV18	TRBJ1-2	TGTGCCAGCTCAATTGAACAGGGGCGCCTATTGGGGGCCCCCTACACCTTC	CASSIEQGRLLGAPYTF
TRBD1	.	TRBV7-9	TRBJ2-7	TGTGCCAGCAGCGGGGGGACAGGGGTAACCTACGAGCAGTACTTC	CASSGGTGVTYEQYF
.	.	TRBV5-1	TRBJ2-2	TGCGCCAGCAGCTTCCAGTCGAACACCGGGGAGCTGTTTTTT	CASSFQSNTGELFF
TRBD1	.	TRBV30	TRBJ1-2	TGTGCCTGGAGTGCCGGACAGGGGGTGGGCTACACCTTC	CAWSAGQGVGYTF
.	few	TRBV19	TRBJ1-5	TGTGCCAGTAGTATACCAGGGTACAATCAGCCCCAGCATTTT	CASSIPGYNQPQHF
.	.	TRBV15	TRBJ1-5	TGTGCCACCAGCAGAGATCGGGTCAGCAATCAGCCCCAGCATTTT	CATSRDRVSNQPQHF
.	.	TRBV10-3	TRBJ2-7	TGTGCCATCAGTGACTCGGAAAGGAGGGTGGCCTACGAGCAGTACTTC	CAISDSERRVAYEQYF
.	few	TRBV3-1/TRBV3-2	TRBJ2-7	TGTGCCAGCAGGGGGGCGTACGAGCAGTACTTC	CASRGAYEQYF
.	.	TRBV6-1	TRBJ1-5	TGTGCCAGCAGTGCGGTCGTTGGGGCACTAAATCAGCCCCAGCATTTT	CASSAVVGALNQPQHF
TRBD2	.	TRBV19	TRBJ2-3	TGTGCCAGTAGTCCCCGGGGGGGGAGCACAGATACGCAGTATTTT	CASSPRGGSTDTQYF
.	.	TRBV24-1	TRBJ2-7	TGTGCCACCGAGGGACAACTCAGTTCCGAGCAGTACTTC	CATEGQLSSEQYF
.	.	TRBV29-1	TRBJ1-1	TGCAGCGTTGAAGAGACAAGTAGGAACACTGAAGCTTTCTTT	CSVEETSRNTEAFF
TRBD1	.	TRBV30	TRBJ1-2	TGTGCCTGGAGTGTACTTGGAGGGGGCGATGGCTACACCTTC	CAWSVLGGGDGYTF
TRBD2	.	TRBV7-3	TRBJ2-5	TGTGCCAGCAGCCAGTTCCACTCTAGCGGGGAGACCCAGTACTTC	CASSQFHSSGETQYF
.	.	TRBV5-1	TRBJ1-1	TGCGCCAGCAGCTTGACCGGTTTGAACACTGAAGCTTTCTTT	CASSLTGLNTEAFF
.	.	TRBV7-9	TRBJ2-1	TGTGCCAGCAGCTTATTCGCGAGCGTTGAGCAGTTCTTC	CASSLFASVEQFF
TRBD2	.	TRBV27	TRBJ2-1	TGTGCCAGCAGTTTTTATAGCGGGAGCAGGGCTGAGCAGTTCTTC	CASSFYSGSRAEQFF
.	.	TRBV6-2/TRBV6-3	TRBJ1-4	TGTGCCAGCAGTGGCTCTGATGAAAAACTGTTTTTT	CASSGSDEKLFF
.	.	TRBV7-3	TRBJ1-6	TGTGCCAGCAGGTTGGACAGCGATTCACCCCTCCACTTT	CASRLDSDSPLHF
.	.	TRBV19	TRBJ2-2	TGTGCCAGTAGTATCACAGACACCGGGGAGCTGTTTTTT	CASSITDTGELFF
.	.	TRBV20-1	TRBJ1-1	TGCAGTGCGAACCTGAGGACTGAAGCTTTCTTT	CSANLRTEAFF
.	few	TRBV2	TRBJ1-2	TGTGCCAGCAGTACCCCCGGAGGCGGCTATGGCTACACCTTC	CASSTPGGGYGYTF
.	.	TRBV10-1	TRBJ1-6	TGCGCCAGCAGTGAGTCGCGGACAGAGAATTCACCCCTCCACTTT	CASSESRTENSPLHF
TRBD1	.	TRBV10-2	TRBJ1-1	TGCGCCAGCAAATTAACAGGGGGCGCGTCGGACACTGAAGCTTTCTTT	CASKLTGGASDTEAFF
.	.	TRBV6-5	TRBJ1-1	TGTGCCAGCAGTTACGAAGGGGGCACTGAAGCTTTCTTT	CASSYEGGTEAFF
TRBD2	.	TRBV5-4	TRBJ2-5	TGTGCCATGAGGACTAGTGGGCAAGAGACCCAGTACTTC	CAMRTSGQETQYF
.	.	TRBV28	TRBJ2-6	TGTAGGCCAGCACGCGGTAACTCTGGGGCCAACGTCCTGACTTTC	CRPARGNSGANVLTF
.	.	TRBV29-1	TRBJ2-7	TGCAGCGTTGGGTCTGGCCTCTACGAGCAGTACTTC	CSVGSGLYEQYF
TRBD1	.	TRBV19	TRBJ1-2	TGTGCCAGTAGTATCTATGGGACAGGGGGCGCCAACTATGGCTACACCTTC	CASSIYGTGGANYGYTF
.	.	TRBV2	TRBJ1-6	TGTGCCAGCAGACAACAGGTTTATGATTCACCCCTCCACTTT	CASRQQVYDSPLHF
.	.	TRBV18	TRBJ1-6	TGTGCCAGCTCACAATTAGGGGATGGTAATTCACCCCTCCACTTT	CASSQLGDGNSPLHF
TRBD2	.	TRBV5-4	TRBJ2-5	TGTGCCAGCAGGTCTAGCGGGGGACAAGAGACCCAGTACTTC	CASRSSGGQETQYF
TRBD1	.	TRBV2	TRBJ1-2	TGTGCCAGCAGTAGACAGGGGGCGGCCGGCTACACCTTC	CASSRQGAAGYTF
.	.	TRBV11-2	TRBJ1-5	TGTGCCAGCAGCTTAGGTGTAGGTCAGGCAGATCAGCCCCAGCATTTT	CASSLGVGQADQPQHF
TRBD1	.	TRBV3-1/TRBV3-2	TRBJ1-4	TGTGCCAGCAGCCTTAAAGGGGGCTTCCTCGGGGAAAAACTGTTTTTT	CASSLKGGFLGEKLFF
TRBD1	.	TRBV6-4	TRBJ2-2	TGTGCCAGCTCAAGGGACAGCTACACCGGGGAGCTGTTTTTT	CASSRDSYTGELFF
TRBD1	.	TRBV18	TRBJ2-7	TGTGCCAGCTCACCACGGGACAGAAGCCTCCGAAACTACGAGCAGTACTTC	CASSPRDRSLRNYEQYF
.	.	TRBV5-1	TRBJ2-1	TGCGCCAGCAGCTTGGAGAGGGTAGCGCAGTTCTTC	CASSLERVAQFF
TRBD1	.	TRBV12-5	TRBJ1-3	TGTGCTAGTGGTCTAACCTTGGACAGGGGGAAAAACACCATATATTTT	CASGLTLDRGKNTIYF
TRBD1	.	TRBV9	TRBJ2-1	TGTGCCAGCAGCGTATTAACAGGGGCGGATGAGCAGTTCTTC	CASSVLTGADEQFF
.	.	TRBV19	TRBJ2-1	TGTGCCAGTAATCAGGGGACCTACAATGAGCAGTTCTTC	CASNQGTYNEQFF
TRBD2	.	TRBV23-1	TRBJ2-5	TGCGCCAGCAGTCAACGGAGTAGCGGGGGGGCGGTAGAGACCCAGTACTTC	CASSQRSSGGAVETQYF
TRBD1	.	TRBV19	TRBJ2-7	TGTGCCAGTAGTGGACAACGGGACAGCCTCACCTACGAGCAGTACTTC	CASSGQRDSLTYEQYF
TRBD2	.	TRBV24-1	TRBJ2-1	TGTGCCACCAGTGATTTACTAGCGGGGGACGAGCAGTTCTTC	CATSDLLAGDEQFF
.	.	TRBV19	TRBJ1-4	TGTGCCAGTAGTATAGGTAACACCTGGTCGGAAAAACTGTTTTTT	CASSIGNTWSEKLFF
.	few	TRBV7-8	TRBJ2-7	TGTGCCAGCAGCTCCCGACGGATTACAGCCTACGAGCAGTACTTC	CASSSRRITAYEQYF
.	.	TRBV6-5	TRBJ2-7	TGTGCCAGCAGTCCGGGACAAACCTACGAGCAGTACTTC	CASSPGQTYEQYF
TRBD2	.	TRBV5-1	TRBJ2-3	TGCGCCAGCAGCCGCTTAAGAGCGGGGACCCTCGAACGAGGAGATACGCAGTATTTT	CASSRLRAGTLERGDTQYF
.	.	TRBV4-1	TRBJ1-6	TGCGCCAGCAGCCAGATACCATACGGGAGCTCCTATAATTCACCCCTCCACTTT	CASSQIPYGSSYNSPLHF
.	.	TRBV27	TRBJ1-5	TGTGCCAGCAGTTTATCGTGGCATAGCAATCAGCCCCAGCATTTT	CASSLSWHSNQPQHF
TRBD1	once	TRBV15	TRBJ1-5	TGTGCCACCAGCAGCGACAGGGGAAGCAATCAGCCCCAGCATTTT	CATSSDRGSNQPQHF